The 5 T cell receptor beta chains reported below all come from one sample, sequenced in a study of OX40 agonist ivuxolimab in advanced cancers. Using immunoSEQ multiplex PCR, the repertoire was profiled, and TCRdb retains in-frame clones only, with some absent. The table lists roughly 41,000 clones, approximately 89% of them singletons. Sequencing was performed on CD4+ or CD8+ T cells sorted from blood, taken in a trial of the OX40 agonist ivuxolimab. The source of these receptors is an adult with an advanced solid tumor such as melanoma, head and neck, liver or kidney cancer.

The V and J genes are TRBV9 and TRBJ2-5, with D possibly TRBD1 on 5 matching bases. The CDR3 covers 15 residues. CDR1 SGDLS and CDR2 YYNGEE come from the germline V gene. The ends were cut back, 0 bases at V and 2 bases at J, with 11 bases in the middle. In DNA form, the CDR3 reads TGTGCCAGCAGCGTAGAAGGGGTGGGGCAAGAGACCCAGTACTTC. Encoded protein: CASSVEGVGQETQYF. Full variable domain (missing parts from reference TRBV9 and TRBJ2-5): DSGVTQTPKHLITATGQRVTLRCSPRSGDLSVYWYQQSLDQGLQFLIQYYNGEERAKGNILERFSAQQFPDLHSELNLSSLELGDSALYFCASSVEGVGQETQYFGPGTRLLVL.

This chain joins TRBV5-6 and TRBJ2-7, with D uncertain. V dropped 4 bases and J dropped 2 bases, with 7 bases sitting between them. Germline values: CDR1 SGHDT, CDR2 YYEEEE. CDR3 size: 12 residues. The CDR3 coding sequence is TGTGCCAGCAGCGCGGTGGCCTACGAGCAGTACTTC. The encoded protein is CASSAVAYEQYF.

The CDR3 nucleotides are TGCGCCAGCAGCCAAGATCCGGAGTCCTCTGGGGCCAACGTCCTGACTTTC. Translating it yields CASSQDPESSGANVLTF. The chain employs TRBV4-3 and TRBJ2-6, with unresolved D. The CDR3 spans 17 residues. Germline loops: CDR1 LGHNA, CDR2 YSLEER. The V and J ends lost 0 bases and 0 bases respectively, with 9 bases between them.

This clone was observed once. The genes are TRBV28 and TRBJ2-1; D is undetermined. CDR1 is MDHEN, CDR2 SYDVKM, per germline. Trimming stripped 10 bases from V and 5 bases from J, with 6 bases between. The CDR3 consists of 10 residues. The DNA for the CDR3 is TGTGCCACCCTCAACAATGAGCAGTTCTTC. This encodes CATLNNEQFF.

This clone was counted a single time. CDR3 protein: CASSFLQLLQPQHF. The CDR3 coding sequence is TGTGCCAGCAGCTTTCTCCAGTTATTACAGCCCCAGCATTTT. The chain joins TRBV5-8 to TRBJ1-5; D is undetermined. The CDR3 loop spans 14 amino acids. Germline V gene sequence: CDR1 SGHTS, CDR2 YDEGEE. Between the trimmed V and J ends, which lost 2 bases and 7 bases, there was a span of 13 bases. Filled out from reference TRBV5-8 and TRBJ1-5, the complete variable domain reads EAGVTQSPTHLIKTRGQQATLRCSPISGHTSVYWYQQALGLGLQFLLWYDEGEERNRGNFPPRFSGRQFPNYSSELNVNALELEDSALYLCASSFLQLLQPQHFGDGTRLSIL.